These 14 T cell receptor beta chains originate from one sample sequenced in a study of T cells in Graves' hyperthyroidism and ophthalmopathy. Researchers amplified the TCR beta CDR3 regions from RNA transcripts. The TCR CDR3 was amplified in a first-round RT-PCR using the HTBI primer set. Via MiXCR, TCRdb re-called the multiplex PCR reads, giving one row per CDR3 protein. The sample contains around 520,000 distinct CDR3 sequences, 12% to 15% of which appear only once. Sequencing was performed on blood. Every receptor here comes from a woman in her thirties or forties with Graves' hyperthyroidism.

This clonotype appeared a few times. The chain couples TRBV24-1 to TRBJ2-3; D uncertain. The CDR3 is 13 amino acids. Germline V lookup: CDR1 KGHDR, CDR2 SFDVKD. The ends were cut back, 1 base at V and 6 bases at J, with 7 bases in the middle. The CDR3 loop is CATSDFSRDTQYF. For the CDR3, the DNA is TGTGCCACCAGTGATTTCTCAAGGGATACGCAGTATTTT.

This clonotype has more than one count but fewer than ten. Mismatch with germline at one junction end may stem from a read error. V and J are TRBV7-7 and TRBJ2-3; TRBD2 matches 7 bases. This CDR3 has 15 residues. Germline-derived CDR1 and CDR2 are SSHAT and FNYEAQ (reference sequence). The DNA for the CDR3 is TGTGCTAGCAGCCCAGGACTAGGTAGCACAGATACGCAGTATTTT. Residues: CASSPGLGSTDTQYF.

This clonotype was counted at least ten times. The chain combines TRBV12-3 or TRBV12-4 with TRBJ1-3, with D hard to call. The CDR3 extends over 15 amino acids. V was cut by 2 bases and J by 0 bases, with 8 bases left in between. The CDR3 spells CASSLSGSSGNTIYF. The CDR3 DNA follows: TGTGCCAGCAGTTTATCGGGGAGCTCTGGAAACACCATATATTTT.

The chain uses TRBV7-3 and TRBJ2-3, with a tentative D call TRBD2 (6 bases). V was shortened by 1 base and J by 6 bases, with 11 bases between the two germline ends. The CDR3 extends over 14 amino acids. CDR1 SGHTA and CDR2 FQGTGA come from the germline V gene. CDR3 sequence: CASSLNSGGDTQYF. The CDR3 DNA reads as TGTGCCAGCAGCTTAAATAGCGGAGGGGATACGCAGTATTTT.

This clonotype was picked up a small number of times. The chain is built from TRBV29-1 and TRBJ2-2, with D possibly being TRBD1 (6 bases). Germline CDR1 is SQVTM and CDR2 is ANQGSEA. Trimming stripped 7 bases from V and 2 bases from J, with 17 bases between. The CDR3 has 15 residues. CDR3 residues: CSAKRGYGNTGELFF. The CDR3 DNA reads TGCAGCGCCAAGAGGGGGTACGGTAACACCGGGGAGCTGTTTTTT.

This clonotype was picked up many times. This sequence joins TRBV20-1 and TRBJ2-3; D may be TRBD2 (6 bases). V shed 6 bases and J shed 4 bases, with 23 bases lying between them. This CDR3 is built from 16 residues. The germline CDR1 and CDR2 sequences are DFQATT and SNEGSKA (reference sequence). The CDR3 region has the DNA TGCAGTGCCCAAAAGAGCTGGACCTGGGGGGCAGATACGCAGTATTTT. This encodes CSAQKSWTWGADTQYF.

This clonotype was detected ten times or more. The CDR3 DNA is TGTGCCAGCATACTAGCGGGAGCGGACGAGCAGTACTTC. Translating gives CASILAGADEQYF. The rearrangement joins TRBV28 to TRBJ2-7; the match to TRBD2 covers 11 bases. Germline lookup yields CDR1 MDHEN and CDR2 SYDVKM. The J segment lost 5 bases and the V segment lost 7 bases, leaving 4 bases of the junction unmatched. The CDR3 runs to 13 residues.

This clonotype was seen ten or more times. The chain uses TRBV13 and TRBJ2-3, with a tentative D call TRBD2 (6 bases). The germline V gene has CDR1 PRHDT and CDR2 FYEKMQ (reference sequence). V was cut by 6 bases and J by 4 bases, with 29 bases left in between. The CDR3 consists of 19 residues. The chain's CDR3 is CASSLRAGLRTWSPDTQYF. In DNA, the CDR3 is TGTGCCAGCAGTCTTAGGGCGGGATTGAGAACATGGAGCCCAGATACGCAGTATTTT.

This clonotype has at least ten counts. This rearrangement joins TRBV11-1 to TRBJ1-6; TRBD1 matches 10 bases. Germline V gene sequence: CDR1 SGHAT, CDR2 FQDESV (reference sequence). CDR3 size: 15 residues. The trim removed 5 bases at V and 7 bases at J, leaving 5 bases unmatched. CDR3 loop: CASSTPGQGNSPLHF. CDR3 coding DNA: TGTGCCAGCAGCACTCCGGGACAGGGGAATTCACCCCTCCACTTT.

The gene calls are TRBV30 and TRBJ2-3; D gene ambiguous. Germline-derived CDR1 and CDR2 are GTSNPN and SVGIG (reference sequence). V lost 1 base to trimming and J lost 3 bases, with 8 bases between them. There are 13 residues in the CDR3. This CDR3 reads CAWSGISTDTQYF. The DNA for the CDR3 is TGTGCCTGGAGTGGTATATCAACAGATACGCAGTATTTT.

The J gene is TRBJ2-1, the V gene TRBV27, with 8 bases fitting TRBD1. This CDR3 is 16 amino acids long. The V gene end was trimmed by 8 bases and the J gene end by 2 bases; junction bases not matched to a gene: 11. Germline V gene lookup returns CDR1 MNHEY and CDR2 SMNVEV (reference sequence). The CDR3 reads CASVGTGDITYNEQFF. The DNA of the CDR3 is TGTGCCAGCGTTGGGACAGGAGACATTACCTACAATGAGCAGTTCTTC.

The chain uses TRBV24-1 and TRBJ2-1; 7 nucleotides line up with TRBD1. Germline V lookup: CDR1 KGHDR, CDR2 SFDVKD. The CDR3 sequence is 15 residues long. The ends lost 7 bases at V and 9 bases at J; junction bases unmatched: 14. As DNA, the CDR3 is TGTGCCACCAGGCCGGTACAGGGGCTGGACGGTGAGCAGTTCTTC. This sequence encodes CATRPVQGLDGEQFF.

The chain links TRBV15 to TRBJ2-1, with 13 bases identical to TRBD2. The V gene's germline CDR1 is LNHNV and CDR2 YYDKDF (reference sequence). The CDR3 has 23 amino acids. J gave up 3 bases and V 0 bases, and 20 bases lay outside the gene matches. This CDR3 reads CATSRDRFKGGLAGTPDYNEQFF. The CDR3 region has the DNA TGTGCCACCAGCAGAGATCGGTTTAAAGGGGGACTAGCGGGAACCCCCGACTACAATGAGCAGTTCTTC.

This clonotype has just a few counts. This chain links TRBV6-5 with TRBJ2-3; D unresolved. The germline V gene has CDR1 MNHEY and CDR2 SVGAGI. V was shortened by 3 bases and J by 4 bases, with 14 bases between the two germline ends. This CDR3 is 15 amino acids long. The CDR3 region is CASSYRAGTPDTQYF. The CDR3 bases are TGTGCCAGCAGTTATCGAGCCGGAACGCCAGATACGCAGTATTTT.